The 14 T cell receptor beta chains below were found in one sample sequenced in a study of T cell responses to AZD1222 COVID-19 vaccine. Generated by immunoSEQ multiplex PCR, the TCRdb table keeps only in-frame clones and is missing some. In the table there are about 120,000 clones, 87% of which are singletons. The sequencing here drew on peripheral blood, taken 28 days after the second AZD1222 dose. These TCRs come from an adult who received the AZD1222 COVID-19 vaccine.

The rearrangement uses TRBV6-5 and TRBJ1-1, with TRBD1 identical over 9 bases. The germline V gene has CDR1 MNHEY and CDR2 SVGAGI. This CDR3 region has 16 residues. The V gene end was trimmed by 4 bases and the J gene end by 0 bases; junction bases not matched to a gene: 6. The DNA of the CDR3 is TGTGCCAGCAGTTCCGGGACAGGGCCGATGAACACTGAAGCTTTCTTT. It yields the protein CASSSGTGPMNTEAFF.

The J gene is TRBJ1-2, the V gene TRBV7-9; 8 bases agree with TRBD1. With 3 bases clipped from V and 2 bases from J, the junction kept 5 bases outside the gene matches. This CDR3 has 15 residues. In germline, CDR1 is SEHNR, CDR2 FQNEAQ (reference sequence). The CDR3 sequence: CASSFGQGGNYGYTF. The CDR3 bases are TGTGCCAGCAGCTTCGGACAGGGTGGAAACTATGGCTACACCTTC.

V gene TRBV3-1 (or the pseudogene TRBV3-2) combines with J gene TRBJ2-7; 8 bases are shared with TRBD1. The length of the CDR3 is 14 residues. Per germline, CDR1 LGHDT and CDR2 YNNKEL (reference sequence). V was pared by 8 bases and J by 5 bases, with 11 bases of the junction left unmatched. The CDR3, as DNA: TGTGCCAGCCGCCCAGGGGGCTCGAGGAACGAGCAGTACTTC. Encoded protein: CASRPGGSRNEQYF.

The gene calls are TRBV2 and TRBJ1-2; D ambiguous. Germline-derived CDR1 and CDR2 are SNHLY and FYNNEI. CDR3 size: 11 residues. Trimming pared 1 base from V and 7 bases from J, leaving 4 bases between. CDR3 sequence: CASSEEGGYTF. DNA for the CDR3: TGTGCCAGCAGTGAAGAAGGTGGCTACACCTTC.

V gene TRBV7-2 combines with J gene TRBJ2-1; the match to TRBD2 covers 8 bases. This CDR3 spans 16 amino acids. The trim removed 1 base at V and 8 bases at J, leaving 10 bases unmatched. Germline V gene lookup returns CDR1 SGHTA and CDR2 FQGNSA. CDR3 residues: CASSLEGTSGIYEQFF. In DNA, the CDR3 is TGTGCCAGCAGCTTAGAGGGGACTAGTGGAATATATGAGCAGTTCTTC.

To note about this clone: The sample holds other DNA sequences that translate to the same CDR3. The chain combines TRBV6-5 with TRBJ1-1; D unresolved. The CDR3 has 15 amino acids. The ends were cut back, 0 bases at V and 1 base at J, with 9 bases in the middle. Germline values: CDR1 MNHEY, CDR2 SVGAGI. DNA of the CDR3: TGTGCCAGCAGTTACTCGAGTCGACAGAACACTGAAGCTTTCTTT. It encodes CASSYSSRQNTEAFF.

The chain uses TRBV3-1 (or the pseudogene TRBV3-2) and TRBJ2-3; 8 bases agree with TRBD1. Germline trimming cut 5 bases from V and 0 bases from J; bases unmatched to any gene: 10. The CDR3 runs to 17 residues. The V gene's germline CDR1 is LGHDT and CDR2 YNNKEL (reference sequence). CDR3 DNA: TGTGCCAGCAGCTCCCGGACAGGGCCCACTAGCACAGATACGCAGTATTTT. Its translation: CASSSRTGPTSTDTQYF.

The chain uses TRBV5-5 and TRBJ2-7; 10 positions match TRBD1. The length of the CDR3 is 15 residues. V lost 3 bases and J lost 0; bases outside the gene matches: 3. The germline CDR1 and CDR2 sequences are SGHKS and YYEKEE (reference sequence). The DNA of the CDR3 is TGTGCCAGCAGCTGGGGACAGGGGTCCTCCTACGAGCAGTACTTC. It yields the protein CASSWGQGSSYEQYF.

The V gene is TRBV10-2, the J gene TRBJ1-1, with a weak D call TRBD1 (5 bases). The CDR3 is made up of 13 amino acids. V was trimmed by 8 bases and J by 0 bases, leaving 10 bases between them. Germline loops: CDR1 WSHSY, CDR2 SAAADI. The chain's CDR3 is CASLTGVNTEAFF. In DNA, the CDR3 is TGCGCCAGCCTAACAGGTGTGAACACTGAAGCTTTCTTT.

CDR3 in amino acids: CASSFLDGAEKLFF. CDR3 nucleotide sequence: TGTGCCAGCAGTTTTCTAGACGGAGCCGAAAAACTGTTTTTT. The chain joins TRBV28 to TRBJ1-4, with D unclear. The V and J ends lost 3 bases and 8 bases respectively, with 13 bases between them. CDR3 size: 14 residues. Germline V gene data show CDR1 as MDHEN and CDR2 as SYDVKM.

The J gene is TRBJ2-2, the V gene TRBV7-6; 10 bases align to TRBD2. CDR1 is SGHVS and CDR2 is FNYEAQ in the germline V gene. Trimming cost V 6 bases and J 6 bases; bases outside gene matches: 7. The CDR3 has 15 residues. The CDR3 spells CASSLSGGAAGELFF. CDR3 sequence (DNA): TGTGCCAGCAGTTTAAGCGGGGGGGCGGCCGGGGAGCTGTTTTTT.

V gene TRBV19 combines with J gene TRBJ2-3, with D possibly being TRBD1 or TRBD2 (5 bases each). Germline V gene sequence: CDR1 LNHDA, CDR2 SQIVND (reference sequence). This CDR3 has 13 residues. Trimming took off 2 bases at V and 5 bases at J, with 8 bases between the two ends. The CDR3 reads CASSISRGDTQYF. CDR3 coding DNA: TGTGCCAGTAGTATATCGAGGGGAGATACGCAGTATTTT.

This chain joins TRBV7-2 and TRBJ1-2, with D perhaps TRBD1 (6 bases). The CDR3 has 16 residues. From germline, CDR1 is SGHTA and CDR2 FQGNSA. The V end lost 1 base, the J end lost 6 bases, and 18 bases lay between the germline ends. The CDR3 loop is CASSLESTGRVHGYTF. The DNA of the CDR3 is TGTGCCAGCAGCTTAGAAAGCACAGGGCGGGTACATGGCTACACCTTC.

This clone occurred once. The gene calls are TRBV10-2 and TRBJ2-1; D unclear. The ends were cut back, 7 bases at V and 5 bases at J, with 12 bases in the middle. This CDR3 comprises 13 residues. The germline V gene encodes CDR1 WSHSY and CDR2 SAAADI. The DNA of the CDR3 is TGCGCCAGCACGTACCCAAGAGACAATGAGCAGTTCTTC. Its translation: CASTYPRDNEQFF.